These 7 T cell receptor beta chains originate from one sample sequenced in a study of cytotoxic CD8 clonotypes in ibrutinib-treated CLL. Sequencing used immunoSEQ multiplex PCR; TCRdb keeps in-frame clones, though not all of them. The profile shows 150,000 to 200,000 clones, about 88% of them singletons. The sample in question was PBMCs, obtained at disease progression, from a patient treated with ibrutinib. Source of these receptors: a human donor with chronic lymphocytic leukemia.

V and J are TRBV28 and TRBJ2-3; D is uncertain. CDR1 MDHEN and CDR2 SYDVKM come from the germline V gene. The CDR3 loop spans 13 amino acids. The V and J ends lost 7 bases and 4 bases respectively, with 12 bases between them. CDR3 DNA sequence: TGTGCCAGCACCCTTGGCCCCCCAGATACGCAGTATTTT. It yields the protein CASTLGPPDTQYF.

The V gene is TRBV6-5, the J gene TRBJ2-7; unclear D gene. The CDR3 runs to 14 residues. The ends were cut back, 5 bases at V and 0 bases at J, with 11 bases in the middle. Germline loops: CDR1 MNHEY, CDR2 SVGAGI. The CDR3 spells CASSTTGNSYEQYF. The DNA for the CDR3 is TGTGCCAGCAGTACGACTGGTAACTCCTACGAGCAGTACTTC.

J is TRBJ2-7 and V is TRBV19; 11 bases line up with TRBD2. Germline V gene lookup returns CDR1 LNHDA and CDR2 SQIVND (reference sequence). This CDR3 is 18 amino acids long. V lost 1 base and J lost 4; bases outside the gene matches: 12. The CDR3 loop reads CASSIVTSGSARRYEQYF. The CDR3 coding sequence is TGTGCCAGTAGTATAGTCACTAGCGGGAGCGCACGGAGGTACGAGCAGTACTTC.

The chain recombines TRBV25-1 with TRBJ1-3; D may be TRBD1 (5 bases). The CDR3 covers 15 residues. Germline V gene data show CDR1 as MGHDK and CDR2 as SYGVNS. Trimming removed 1 base from V and 1 base from J, with 8 bases in between. CDR3 in DNA: TGTGCCAGCAGTGAATGGGGGAGATCTGGAAACACCATATATTTT. Its protein product is CASSEWGRSGNTIYF.

The genes are TRBV28 and TRBJ2-7; TRBD1 agrees at 8 bases. From germline, CDR1 is MDHEN and CDR2 SYDVKM. This CDR3 region has 15 residues. With V trimmed by 6 bases and J by 3 bases, 10 bases remained unmatched. Written as DNA, the CDR3 is TGTGCCAGCAGAAAAGGGACAGGTCTTGGCTACGAGCAGTACTTC. This sequence encodes CASRKGTGLGYEQYF.

This clone was seen once. The rearrangement uses TRBV11-2 and TRBJ1-5; weak D call: TRBD1 (6 bases). V lost 1 base and J lost 1, with 17 bases in between. This CDR3 region has 18 residues. Germline lookup yields CDR1 SGHAT and CDR2 FQNNGV. The CDR3 coding sequence is TGTGCCAGCAGCTTAGGGTTAGCAGCGGGGGCCAGCAATCAGCCCCAGCATTTT. Its protein is CASSLGLAAGASNQPQHF.

The chain links TRBV7-8 to TRBJ2-5, with D possibly being TRBD1 (7 bases). The V gene lost 5 bases and the J gene lost 7 bases, with 14 bases spanning the gap. CDR3 length equals 13 residues. Germline loops: CDR1 SGHVS, CDR2 FQNEAQ. This CDR3 reads CASSVQGRGTQYF. The CDR3 nucleotides read TGTGCCAGCAGCGTACAGGGGCGGGGGACCCAGTACTTC.